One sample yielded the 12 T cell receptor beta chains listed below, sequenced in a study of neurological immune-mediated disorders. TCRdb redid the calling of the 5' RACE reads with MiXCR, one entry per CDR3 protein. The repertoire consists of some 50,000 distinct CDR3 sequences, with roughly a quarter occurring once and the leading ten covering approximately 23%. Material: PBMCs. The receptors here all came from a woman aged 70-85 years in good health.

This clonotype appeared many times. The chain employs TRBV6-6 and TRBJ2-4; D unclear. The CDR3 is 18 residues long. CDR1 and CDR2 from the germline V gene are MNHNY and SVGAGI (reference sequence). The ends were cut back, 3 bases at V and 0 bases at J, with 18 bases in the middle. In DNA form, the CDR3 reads TGTGCCAGCAGTTATAAGGAGAGTTACAATCTAGCCAAAAACATTCAGTACTTC. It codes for CASSYKESYNLAKNIQYF.

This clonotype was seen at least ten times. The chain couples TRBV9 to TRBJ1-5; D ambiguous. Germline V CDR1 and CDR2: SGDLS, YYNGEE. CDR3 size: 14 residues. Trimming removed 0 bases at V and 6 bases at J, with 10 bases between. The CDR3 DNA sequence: TGTGCCAGCAGCGTAGGTCCGACCCCTCAGCCCCAGCATTTT. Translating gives CASSVGPTPQPQHF.

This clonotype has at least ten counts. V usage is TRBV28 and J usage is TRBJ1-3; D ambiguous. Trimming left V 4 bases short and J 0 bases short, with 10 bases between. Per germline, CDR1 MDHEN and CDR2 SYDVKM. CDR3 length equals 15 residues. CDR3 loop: CASSSTGYSGNTIYF. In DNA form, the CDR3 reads TGTGCCAGCAGTTCTACCGGGTACTCTGGAAACACCATATATTTT.

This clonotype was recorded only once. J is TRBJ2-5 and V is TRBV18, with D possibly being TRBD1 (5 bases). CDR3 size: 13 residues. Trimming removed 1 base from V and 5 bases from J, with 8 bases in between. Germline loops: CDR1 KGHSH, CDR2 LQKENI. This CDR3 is CASSPRAGETQYF. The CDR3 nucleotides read TGTGCCAGCTCACCACGGGCAGGGGAGACCCAGTACTTC.

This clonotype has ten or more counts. The CDR3 DNA is TGCGCCAGCAGCCCGGACAGCCAAGAGACCCAGTACTTC. Translation gives CASSPDSQETQYF. V is TRBV5-1 and J is TRBJ2-5, with D possibly matching TRBD1 (6 bases). Trimming cost V 4 bases and J 1 base, with 8 bases left between them. CDR3 length: 13 amino acids. Germline V gene sequence: CDR1 SGHRS, CDR2 YFSETQ.

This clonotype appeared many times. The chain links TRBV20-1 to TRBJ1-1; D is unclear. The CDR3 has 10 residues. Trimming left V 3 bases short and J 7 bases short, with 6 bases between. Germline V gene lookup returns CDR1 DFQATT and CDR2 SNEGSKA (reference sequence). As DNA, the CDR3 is TGCAGTGCTAGTGGTGGTGAAGCTTTCTTT. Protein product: CSASGGEAFF.

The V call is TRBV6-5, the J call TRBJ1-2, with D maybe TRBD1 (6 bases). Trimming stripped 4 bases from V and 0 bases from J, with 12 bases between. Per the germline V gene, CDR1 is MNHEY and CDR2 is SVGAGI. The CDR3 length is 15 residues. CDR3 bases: TGTGCCAGCAGTTTGACCACAGGGTCTAACTATGGCTACACCTTC. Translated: CASSLTTGSNYGYTF.

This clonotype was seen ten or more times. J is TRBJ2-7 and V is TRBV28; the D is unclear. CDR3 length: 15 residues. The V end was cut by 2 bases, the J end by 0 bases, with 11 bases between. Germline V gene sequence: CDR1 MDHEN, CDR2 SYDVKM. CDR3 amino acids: CASSLGAMGSYEQYF. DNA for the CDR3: TGTGCCAGCAGTTTAGGTGCCATGGGCTCCTACGAGCAGTACTTC.

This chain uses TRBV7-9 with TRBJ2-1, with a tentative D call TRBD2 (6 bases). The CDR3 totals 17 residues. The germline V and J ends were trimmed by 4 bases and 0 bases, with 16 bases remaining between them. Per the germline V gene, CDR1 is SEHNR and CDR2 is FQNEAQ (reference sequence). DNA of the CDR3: TGTGCCAGCAGCTCGGGGAGTAGCGGAGTCTCCTACAATGAGCAGTTCTTC. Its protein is CASSSGSSGVSYNEQFF.

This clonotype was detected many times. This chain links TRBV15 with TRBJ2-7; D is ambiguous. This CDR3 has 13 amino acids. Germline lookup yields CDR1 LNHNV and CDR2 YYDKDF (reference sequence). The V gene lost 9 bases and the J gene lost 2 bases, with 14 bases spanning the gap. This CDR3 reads CATGLPRAYEQYF. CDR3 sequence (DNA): TGTGCCACTGGTCTGCCCCGAGCCTACGAGCAGTACTTC.

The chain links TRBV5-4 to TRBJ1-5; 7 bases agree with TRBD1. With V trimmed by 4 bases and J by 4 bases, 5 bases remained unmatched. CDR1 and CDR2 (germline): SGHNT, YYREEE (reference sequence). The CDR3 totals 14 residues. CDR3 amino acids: CASSDHRGNQPQHF. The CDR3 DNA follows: TGTGCCAGCAGCGATCACAGGGGTAATCAGCCCCAGCATTTT.

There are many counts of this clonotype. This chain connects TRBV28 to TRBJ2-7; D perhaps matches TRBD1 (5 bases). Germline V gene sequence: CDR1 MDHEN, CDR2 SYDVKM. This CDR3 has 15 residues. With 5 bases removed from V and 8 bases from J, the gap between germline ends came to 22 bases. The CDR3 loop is CASSQGWDSGGQQYF. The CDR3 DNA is TGTGCCAGCAGTCAGGGATGGGATTCCGGCGGTCAGCAGTACTTC. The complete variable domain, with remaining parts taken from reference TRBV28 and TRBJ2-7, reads DVKVTQSSRYLVKRTGEKVFLECVQDMDHENMFWYRQDPGLGLRLIYFSYDVKMKEKGDIPEGYSVSREKKERFSLILESASTNQTSMYLCASSQGWDSGGQQYFGPGTRLTVT.